The 28 T cell receptor beta chains presented below share a single source sample, sequenced in a study of blood T cell repertoires in COVID-19. Data came from immunoSEQ multiplex PCR; TCRdb stores just in-frame clones and leaves some out. The table has approximately 89,000 clones, almost 95% seen once; the top ten hold approximately 6%. The material sequenced was peripheral blood. The receptors come from a woman aged 55-70 years with active COVID-19.

The genes are TRBV5-4 and TRBJ2-3, with TRBD2 matching 8 bases. Germline V lookup: CDR1 SGHNT, CDR2 YYREEE (reference sequence). V was pared by 4 bases and J by 3 bases, with 7 bases of the junction left unmatched. The CDR3 totals 15 residues. CDR3 sequence: CASSTREGGTDTQYF. In DNA, the CDR3 is TGTGCCAGCAGCACCCGGGAGGGGGGGACAGATACGCAGTATTTT.

The V gene is TRBV19, the J gene TRBJ1-1, with no clear D. This CDR3 has 14 amino acids. The germline CDR1 and CDR2 sequences are LNHDA and SQIVND (reference sequence). Trimming pared 3 bases from V and 0 bases from J, leaving 8 bases between. The CDR3 DNA reads as TGTGCCAGTAGTATGAGGAACGTGAACACTGAAGCTTTCTTT. Amino acids: CASSMRNVNTEAFF.

The chain links TRBV7-2 to TRBJ2-1, with D possibly being TRBD2 (6 bases). Germline CDR1 and CDR2: SGHTA and FQGNSA. The CDR3 consists of 12 residues. V gave up 0 bases and J gave up 9 bases, with 6 bases separating them. The CDR3 DNA reads TGTGCCAGCAGCTTAGCGGGAGGTGAGCAGTTCTTC. As protein: CASSLAGGEQFF.

Comment on this clone: Sequence at one end of the junction differs from germline and may be a read error. The chain couples TRBV7-9 to TRBJ1-1; perhaps TRBD1 as D (6 bases). The CDR3 runs to 15 residues. CDR1 is SEHNR and CDR2 is FQNEAQ in the germline V gene (reference sequence). CDR3: CASSSIQGAGTEASF. DNA of the CDR3: TGTGCCAGCAGCTCGATACAGGGTGCGGGCACTGAAGCTTCCTTT.

The V gene is TRBV7-9, the J gene TRBJ1-5; D gene uncertain. This CDR3 has 14 residues. V lost 3 bases and J 5 bases, leaving 11 bases between the germline ends. CDR1 is SEHNR and CDR2 is FQNEAQ in the germline V gene (reference sequence). CDR3 nucleotide sequence: TGTGCCAGCAGCTTCGACATATTAGATCAGCCCCAGCATTTT. Amino acid sequence: CASSFDILDQPQHF.

This chain links TRBV6-6 with TRBJ2-1, with 13 positions matching TRBD2. CDR3 length: 15 amino acids. Germline CDR1 and CDR2: MNHNY and SVGAGI (reference sequence). V trimming: 7 bases; J trimming: 8 bases; junction bases outside the gene matches: 8. This CDR3 reads CASNGLAGVDDEQFF. CDR3 in DNA: TGTGCCAGCAACGGACTAGCGGGAGTGGATGATGAGCAGTTCTTC.

The gene calls are TRBV5-1 and TRBJ1-3, with no clear D. The CDR3 totals 15 residues. Germline V gene lookup returns CDR1 SGHRS and CDR2 YFSETQ. V lost 2 bases to trimming and J lost 0 bases, with 9 bases between them. The CDR3 nucleotides are TGCGCCAGCAGCTTTTCCGGAGACTCTGGAAACACCATATATTTT. Residues: CASSFSGDSGNTIYF.

The chain uses TRBV18 and TRBJ2-7; 9 positions agree with TRBD1. This CDR3 spans 15 amino acids. Trimming cost V 2 bases and J 6 bases; bases outside gene matches: 8. CDR1 KGHSH and CDR2 LQKENI come from the germline V gene. The CDR3 bases are TGTGCCAGCTCACCAAGATGGGGACAGGGTGGCGAGCAGTACTTC. The encoded protein is CASSPRWGQGGEQYF.

V usage is TRBV19 and J usage is TRBJ2-5; perhaps TRBD2 as D (6 bases). The germline gives CDR1 LNHDA, CDR2 SQIVND (reference sequence). V lost 8 bases and J lost 5, with 12 bases in between. The CDR3 is made up of 12 amino acids. Here the CDR3 reads CASGGWGETQYF. The CDR3 region has the DNA TGTGCCAGTGGAGGGTGGGGGGAGACCCAGTACTTC.

The gene calls are TRBV18 and TRBJ1-5; D gene unclear. V lost 1 base to trimming and J lost 0 bases, with 10 bases between them. CDR3 size: 16 residues. CDR1 is KGHSH, CDR2 LQKENI, per germline. The CDR3 DNA sequence: TGTGCCAGCTCACCACGCGGGAAGAATAGCAATCAGCCCCAGCATTTT. This codes for CASSPRGKNSNQPQHF.

The chain links TRBV18 to TRBJ1-1, with unresolved D. CDR3 length: 13 residues. Germline CDR1 is KGHSH and CDR2 is LQKENI. V lost 3 bases to trimming and J lost 3 bases, with 8 bases between them. CDR3 sequence reads: CASSPPVYTEAFF. The CDR3 DNA sequence: TGTGCCAGCTCACCTCCAGTTTACACTGAAGCTTTCTTT.

The rearrangement uses TRBV19 and TRBJ1-1; D remains unclear. CDR3 length equals 13 residues. Germline loops: CDR1 LNHDA, CDR2 SQIVND (reference sequence). The germline V and J ends were trimmed by 6 bases and 1 base, with 9 bases remaining between them. The CDR3 reads CASSTGKNTEAFF. The CDR3 bases are TGTGCCAGTAGCACGGGTAAGAACACTGAAGCTTTCTTT.

The chain couples TRBV15 to TRBJ1-1, with 7 nucleotides matching TRBD1. Trimming took 4 bases from V and 5 from J; bases not matched to a gene: 4. The CDR3 sequence is 13 residues long. From germline, CDR1 is LNHNV and CDR2 YYDKDF (reference sequence). CDR3 in amino acids: CATSIKGATEAFF. CDR3 sequence (DNA): TGTGCCACCAGCATCAAGGGGGCTACTGAAGCTTTCTTT.

This clone was detected only once. V usage is TRBV7-2 and J usage is TRBJ2-3; 8 nucleotides agree with TRBD2. Germline lookup yields CDR1 SGHTA and CDR2 FQGNSA. The ends lost 2 bases at V and 0 bases at J; junction bases unmatched: 7. This CDR3 is built from 17 residues. CDR3 sequence (DNA): TGTGCCAGCAGCTTATTTTTGGCGGGGGGAAGCACAGATACGCAGTATTTT. Protein product: CASSLFLAGGSTDTQYF.

The CDR3, as DNA: TGCAGCGTTCAACTCCGGGACAGGGGAGGCAATGAGCAGTTCTTC. Residues: CSVQLRDRGGNEQFF. The chain joins TRBV29-1 to TRBJ2-1; 10 nucleotides line up with TRBD1. V trimming: 5 bases; J trimming: 6 bases; junction bases outside the gene matches: 10. This CDR3 has 15 residues. Per the germline V gene, CDR1 is SQVTM and CDR2 is ANQGSEA.

V is TRBV7-8 and J is TRBJ2-3; TRBD2 matches at 8 bases. The CDR3 loop spans 16 amino acids. The germline V gene has CDR1 SGHVS and CDR2 FQNEAQ. V trimming: 3 bases; J trimming: 0 bases; junction bases outside the gene matches: 5. The CDR3, as DNA: TGTGCCAGCAGCTTCATTAGCGGGGCGAGCACAGATACGCAGTATTTT. This encodes CASSFISGASTDTQYF. Combining the CDR3 with reference TRBV7-8 and TRBJ2-3 gives the whole variable domain GAGVSQSPRYKVAKRGQDVALRCDPISGHVSLFWYQQALGQGPEFLTYFQNEAQLDKSGLPSDRFFAERPEGSVSTLKIQRTQQEDSAVYLCASSFISGASTDTQYFGPGTRLTVL.

In its sample, this clone was seen a few times. The V call is TRBV12-5, the J call TRBJ1-5; D might be TRBD1 (6 bases). This CDR3 has 15 amino acids. The V gene lost 6 bases and the J gene lost 6 bases, with 18 bases spanning the gap. Germline V gene sequence: CDR1 LGHNT, CDR2 FRNRAP. CDR3 in DNA: TGTGCTAGTGGGCCCCCGATGGGGGCGGGTCAGCCCCAGCATTTT. Amino acid sequence: CASGPPMGAGQPQHF.

This chain joins TRBV27 and TRBJ2-7; TRBD1 is a possible D gene (5 bases). Trimming left V 6 bases short and J 3 bases short, with 15 bases between. The CDR3 runs 14 residues. Germline CDR1 is MNHEY and CDR2 is SMNVEV (reference sequence). The CDR3 here is CASSPRGVNYEQYF. The CDR3 DNA follows: TGTGCCAGCAGCCCAAGGGGCGTGAACTACGAGCAGTACTTC.

V is TRBV6-2 or TRBV6-3 and J is TRBJ2-5, with 7 bases that match TRBD1. CDR1 and CDR2 (germline): MNHEY, SVGEGT. The CDR3 spans 16 residues. The V gene end was trimmed by 2 bases and the J gene end by 5 bases; junction bases not matched to a gene: 11. The CDR3 DNA follows: TGTGCCAGCAGTTACACGAAGACAGGGTACGGGGAGACCCAGTACTTC. Amino acid sequence: CASSYTKTGYGETQYF.

The chain uses TRBV12-3 or TRBV12-4 and TRBJ1-1; TRBD1 is a possible D gene (5 bases). CDR3 length: 12 amino acids. Trimming stripped 7 bases from V and 5 bases from J, with 11 bases between. The CDR3 protein is CASTSKGTEAFF. CDR3 coding DNA: TGTGCCAGCACCTCCAAGGGGACTGAAGCTTTCTTT.

This clone was seen once. This chain connects TRBV5-6 to TRBJ1-6; 10 bases agree with TRBD1. This CDR3 contains 16 residues. The junction had 4 bases not matched to a gene; V was cut back by 0 bases and J by 7 bases. Germline lookup yields CDR1 SGHDT and CDR2 YYEEEE. As DNA, the CDR3 is TGTGCCAGCAGCTTGGTTGCGACAGGGGGCAATTCACCCCTCCACTTT. As protein: CASSLVATGGNSPLHF.

J is TRBJ1-2 and V is TRBV7-2; a possible D gene is TRBD1 (6 bases). The CDR3 has 14 residues. V lost 5 bases and J lost 6, with 16 bases in between. Germline-derived CDR1 and CDR2 are SGHTA and FQGNSA. Here the CDR3 DNA reads TGTGCCAGCAGCCCCCTGGCAGGGGCGGATGGCTACACCTTC. Translated: CASSPLAGADGYTF.

This clone was seen a single time. This chain connects TRBV7-3 to TRBJ2-5; D perhaps matches TRBD1 (5 bases). The CDR3 contains 13 residues. Trimming pared 5 bases from V and 1 base from J, leaving 8 bases between. The germline CDR1 and CDR2 sequences are SGHTA and FQGTGA. The CDR3 sequence is CASSPGIQETQYF. The CDR3 DNA is TGTGCCAGCAGCCCAGGGATCCAAGAGACCCAGTACTTC.

In this sample, this clone turned up once. The gene calls are TRBV30 and TRBJ1-3, with TRBD1 matching over 11 bases. V lost 2 bases, J lost 8 bases, and 5 bases stayed unmatched. The CDR3 is 14 residues long. Germline V gives CDR1 GTSNPN, CDR2 SVGIG (reference sequence). The CDR3 DNA is TGTGCCTGGAGTATGGGACAGGGGGTAGACACCATATATTTT. Translation: CAWSMGQGVDTIYF. Variable domain in full (rest from reference TRBV30 and TRBJ1-3): SQTIHQWPATLVQPVGSPLSLECTVEGTSNPNLYWYRQAAGRGLQLLFYSVGIGQISSEVPQNLSASRPQDRQFILSSKKLLLSDSGFYLCAWSMGQGVDTIYFGEGSWLTVV.

The rearrangement links TRBV5-4 to TRBJ2-1; 9 bases fit TRBD2. Germline lookup yields CDR1 SGHNT and CDR2 YYREEE (reference sequence). The trim removed 5 bases at V and 1 base at J, leaving 7 bases unmatched. This CDR3 has 16 amino acids. The CDR3 loop is CASRLAGVSSYNEQFF. The CDR3 nucleotides are TGTGCCAGCAGATTAGCGGGAGTCTCGTCCTACAATGAGCAGTTCTTC.

This chain uses TRBV28 with TRBJ1-4; 8 bases line up with TRBD1. CDR1 and CDR2 (germline): MDHEN, SYDVKM. The CDR3 length is 13 residues. With V trimmed by 9 bases and J by 8 bases, 8 bases remained unmatched. CDR3 nucleotides: TGTGCCAGGGCGGGACAGGCAGGGGAAAAACTGTTTTTT. Translation: CARAGQAGEKLFF.

J is TRBJ2-3 and V is TRBV5-1; 7 bases are a match to TRBD1. This CDR3 spans 16 amino acids. V gave up 0 bases and J gave up 2 bases; unmatched junction bases: 6. The germline V gene has CDR1 SGHRS and CDR2 YFSETQ. This CDR3 reads CASSLGDRQNTDTQYF. DNA of the CDR3: TGCGCCAGCAGCTTGGGGGACAGACAGAACACAGATACGCAGTATTTT.

This chain uses TRBV2 with TRBJ1-4; D remains unclear. Germline CDR1 is SNHLY and CDR2 is FYNNEI. V lost 5 bases and J 7 bases, leaving 17 bases between the germline ends. This CDR3 is 15 amino acids long. CDR3 sequence (DNA): TGTGCCAGCAGTTTAGCGACCAAAAGGGCTGAAAAACTGTTTTTT. This sequence encodes CASSLATKRAEKLFF.